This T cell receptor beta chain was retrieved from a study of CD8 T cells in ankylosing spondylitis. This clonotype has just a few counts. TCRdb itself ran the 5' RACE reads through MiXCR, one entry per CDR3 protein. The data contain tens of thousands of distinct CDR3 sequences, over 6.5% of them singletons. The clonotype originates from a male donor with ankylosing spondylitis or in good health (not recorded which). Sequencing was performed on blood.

The CDR3 DNA reads TGTGCCAGCAGTTACGACGCGGCCAAAAACATTCAGTACTTC. Translation: CASSYDAAKNIQYF. The gene calls are TRBV6-2 or TRBV6-3 and TRBJ2-4, with unresolved D. The V end lost 2 bases, the J end lost 1 base, and 6 bases lay between the germline ends. The CDR3 is 14 residues long. CDR1 is MNHEY, CDR2 SVGEGT, per germline.